This T cell receptor (beta chain) came from a study of blood T cell repertoires in COVID-19. About the research overall: Material from acute and convalescent COVID-19 was sourced from the United States, Italy and Spain. The cDNA or gDNA used as material had been derived from T cells, B-cell-depleted T cells, or PBMCs.

Up to 2 weeks before entering the study, exposed participants had met a COVID-19 case. Germline V gene sequence: CDR1 SGHRS, CDR2 YFSETQ. The CDR3 is made up of 15 amino acids. V lost 0 bases, J lost 5 bases, and 2 bases stayed unmatched. Libraries were prepared by immunoSEQ multiplex PCR; TCRdb keeps only in-frame clonotypes and omits some of them. The table records approximately 220,000 clones, 75% to 90% of them present only once. The chain uses TRBV5-1 and TRBJ1-4; 9 bases agree with TRBD1. The material sequenced was PBMCs or T cells enriched from blood (not recorded which). The TCR was taken from a woman in her twenties or thirties who had been exposed to COVID-19. The CDR3 here is CASSLGGQGNEKLFF. Here the CDR3 DNA reads TGCGCCAGCAGCTTGGGCGGACAGGGGAATGAAAAACTGTTTTTT.